This T cell receptor beta chain was identified in a study of cytomegalovirus exposure and HLA in healthy donors. Broader study findings: It was assumed in the presence/absence analyses that sequencing depth was roughly uniform across donors. A later analysis associated 15,000 or so TCR beta sequences with HLA alleles at a 0.05 false discovery rate.

In germline, CDR1 is SGHTA, CDR2 FQGTGA. V lost 1 base to trimming and J lost 1 base, with 10 bases between them. This CDR3 has 15 amino acids. Use of 60 Vbeta and 13 Jbeta primers characterized the PCR. Generated by immunoSEQ multiplex PCR, the TCRdb table keeps only in-frame clones and is missing some. The repertoire holds 180,000 or so clones, with 77% as singletons. This clone was observed a few times. Its cognate antigen is unknown. The sample comprised PBMCs. The receptor was derived from a female donor in good health and CMV-seronegative. This rearrangement joins TRBV7-3 to TRBJ1-1, with D uncertain. In DNA, the CDR3 is TGTGCCAGCAGCTTAATTTACCCCGGGAACACTGAAGCTTTCTTT. It encodes CASSLIYPGNTEAFF.